These T cell receptor beta chains were read from a single sample in a study of cytomegalovirus exposure and HLA in healthy donors. Sequencing was performed with immunoSEQ multiplex PCR; in TCRdb, only in-frame clones are kept and a portion is missing. This sample has some 170,000 clones, with under 90% found just once. The sequenced sample consisted of PBMCs. Receptors were obtained from a man under 40 in good health and CMV-seronegative. Each CDR3 is given with its conserved first and last residue. The D gene is left open where the match is weak. Clone sizes are given selectively: once, few, many, or a class where the clone is expanded.

j_call v_call d_call clone_size cdr3_aa cdr3_nt
TRBJ2-7 TRBV6-1 - - CASSAYLGEQYF TGTGCCAGCAGTGCCTACCTAGGCGAGCAGTACTTC
TRBJ1-1 TRBV7-9 - - CSSLLMWGVNTEAFF TGTTCCAGCCTACTAATGTGGGGGGTGAACACTGAAGCTTTCTTT
TRBJ2-3 TRBV5-1 TRBD2 few CASSPGLAYTDTQYF TGCGCCAGCAGCCCGGGACTAGCGTACACAGATACGCAGTATTTT
TRBJ2-7 TRBV6-1 TRBD2 - CASSATSGISYEQYF TGTGCCAGCAGTGCAACTAGCGGGATTTCCTACGAGCAGTACTTC
TRBJ1-2 TRBV2 - - CASEDYGYTF TGTGCCAGCGAGGACTATGGCTACACCTTC
TRBJ1-3 TRBV5-3 - - CARSLPRSGNTIYF TGTGCCAGAAGCCTACCGCGATCTGGAAACACCATATATTTT
TRBJ2-7 TRBV6-5 - - CASSYSKLGAQYF TGTGCCAGCAGTTACTCGAAGCTGGGGGCGCAGTACTTC
TRBJ2-5 TRBV13 - - CASSVGEGQETQYF TGTGCCAGCAGCGTCGGGGAAGGGCAAGAGACCCAGTACTTC
TRBJ1-2 TRBV6-1 - - CASIRPGQSGYTF TGTGCCAGCATTCGACCGGGACAATCGGGCTACACCTTC
TRBJ2-7 TRBV6-1 - - CASTRTATYEQYF TGTGCCAGCACCCGGACAGCTACCTACGAGCAGTACTTC